This T cell receptor (beta chain) was sequenced for a study of T-cell memory formation after mild COVID-19. Study-wide findings and caveats: Cross-reactive memory seemingly joined, as some responding clones were found in pre-infection memory. The CD4+ clones that contracted clustered mainly within CM and EM, and the CD8+ clones concentrated in EMRA.

This clonotype was seen a few times. The antigen remains unidentified. TCRdb analysed the 5' RACE reads with MiXCR anew, one entry per CDR3 protein. The profile shows 250,000 to 350,000 distinct CDR3 sequences, more than 13% of them singletons. Germline CDR1 is SGHTA and CDR2 is FQGNSA. This CDR3 contains 15 residues. The V segment lost 5 bases and the J segment 6 bases; nucleotides outside the gene matches: 9. The sequenced sample was PBMCs or a T cell subset sorted from them (not recorded which). This TCR was sampled from a young man who had mild COVID-19 (a few samples of this study predate the infection). Cell type and time point are not known. The chain joins TRBV7-2 to TRBJ2-4; 8 nucleotides agree with TRBD2. CDR3 sequence: CASSLQRGSLNIQYF. The CDR3 DNA sequence: TGTGCCAGCAGCCTCCAGCGGGGGTCTTTAAACATTCAGTACTTC.